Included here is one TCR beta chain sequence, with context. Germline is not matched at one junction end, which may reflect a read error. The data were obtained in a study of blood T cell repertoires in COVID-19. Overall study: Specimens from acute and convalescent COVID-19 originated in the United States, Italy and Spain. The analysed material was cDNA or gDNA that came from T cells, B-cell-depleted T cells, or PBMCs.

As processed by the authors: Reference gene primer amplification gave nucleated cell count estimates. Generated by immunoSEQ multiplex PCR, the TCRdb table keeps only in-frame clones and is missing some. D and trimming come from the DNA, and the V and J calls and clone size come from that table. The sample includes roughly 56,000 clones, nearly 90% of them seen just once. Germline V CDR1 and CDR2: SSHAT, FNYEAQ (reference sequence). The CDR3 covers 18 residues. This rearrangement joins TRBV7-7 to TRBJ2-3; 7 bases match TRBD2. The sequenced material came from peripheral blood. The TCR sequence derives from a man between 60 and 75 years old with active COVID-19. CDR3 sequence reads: CASSLVSGARPSTDTQYF. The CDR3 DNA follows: TGTGCTAGCAGCCTTGTGAGCGGGGCGAGACCTAGCACAGATACGCAGTATTTT.